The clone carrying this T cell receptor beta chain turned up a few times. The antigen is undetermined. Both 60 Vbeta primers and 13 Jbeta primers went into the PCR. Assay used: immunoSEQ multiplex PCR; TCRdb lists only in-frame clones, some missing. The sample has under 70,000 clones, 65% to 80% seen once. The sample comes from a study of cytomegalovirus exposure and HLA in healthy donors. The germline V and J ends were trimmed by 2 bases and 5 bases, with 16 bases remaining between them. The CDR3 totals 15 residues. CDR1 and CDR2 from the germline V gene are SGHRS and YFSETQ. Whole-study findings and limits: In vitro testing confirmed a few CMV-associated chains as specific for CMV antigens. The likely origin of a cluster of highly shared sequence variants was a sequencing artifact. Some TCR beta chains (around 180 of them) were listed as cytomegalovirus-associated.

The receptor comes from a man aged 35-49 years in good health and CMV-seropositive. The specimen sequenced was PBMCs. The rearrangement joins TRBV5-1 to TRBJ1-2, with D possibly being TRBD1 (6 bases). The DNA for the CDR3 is TGCGCCAGCAGCTTAGGGGGAACAGACCCTTATGGCTACACCTTC. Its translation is CASSLGGTDPYGYTF.